This T cell receptor (beta chain) was observed in a study of T-cell reconstitution after alpha-beta-depleted transplantation in children. Germline CDR1 reads SGHRS; CDR2 reads YFSETQ. J was trimmed by 3 bases and V by 4 bases; bases with no gene match: 10. There are 16 residues in the CDR3. Library preparation (for TCRbeta) was performed with unique molecular identifiers. TCRdb processed the PCR reads anew with MiXCR; each CDR3 protein has one entry. The sample carries some 200,000 distinct CDR3 sequences, 13% to 15% recorded once. This clonotype was observed at least ten times. The V gene is TRBV5-1, the J gene TRBJ2-5, with 9 positions matching TRBD2. The receptor comes from a human donor who donated a stem cell graft to a child with acute lymphoblastic leukemia. The material sequenced was PBMCs from the stem cell graft donor, taken from the stem cell graft. The CDR3 bases are TGCGCCAGCAGCCCCAGGGGTAGCGGGAGTGAAGAGACCCAGTACTTC. This translates into CASSPRGSGSEETQYF.